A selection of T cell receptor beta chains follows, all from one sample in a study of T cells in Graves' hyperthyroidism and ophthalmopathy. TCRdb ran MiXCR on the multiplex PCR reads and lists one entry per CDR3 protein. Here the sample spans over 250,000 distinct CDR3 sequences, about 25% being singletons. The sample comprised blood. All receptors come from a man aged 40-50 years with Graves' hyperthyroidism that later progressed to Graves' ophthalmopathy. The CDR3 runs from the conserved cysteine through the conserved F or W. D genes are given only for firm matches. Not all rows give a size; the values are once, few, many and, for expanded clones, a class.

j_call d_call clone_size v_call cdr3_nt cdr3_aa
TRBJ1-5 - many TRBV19 TGTGCCAGTAGTATTAGAGTCCTTAGGAATCAGCCCCAGCATTTT CASSIRVLRNQPQHF
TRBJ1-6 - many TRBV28 TGTGCCAGCAGTTTCTACGCGGAGGCTCAGTCACCCCTCCACTTT CASSFYAEAQSPLHF
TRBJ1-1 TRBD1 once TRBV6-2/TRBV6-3 TGTGCCAGCAGCAGGACAGGGGACGGCACTGAAGCTTTCTTT CASSRTGDGTEAFF
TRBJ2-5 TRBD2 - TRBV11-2 TGTGCCAGCAGCTCTCTAGCTCCCATAGCGGGGCAAGAGACCCAGTACTTC CASSSLAPIAGQETQYF
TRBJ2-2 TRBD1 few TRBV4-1 TGCGCCAGCAGCGAAGTGGACAGGGGGTATGCCGGGGAGCTGTTTTTT CASSEVDRGYAGELFF
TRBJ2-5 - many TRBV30 TGTGCCTGGACCTCCAGGGAGACCCAGTACTTC CAWTSRETQYF
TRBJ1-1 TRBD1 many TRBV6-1 TGTGCCAGCAGATTGCAGGGGGTGAGCACTGAAGCTTTCTTT CASRLQGVSTEAFF
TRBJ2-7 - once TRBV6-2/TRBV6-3 TGTGCCAGCATAATCAGGCCGGGCGAGCAGTACTTC CASIIRPGEQYF
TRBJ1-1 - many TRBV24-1 TGTGCCACCAGTGACCCTTTTACGGGGACTGAAGCTTTCTTT CATSDPFTGTEAFF
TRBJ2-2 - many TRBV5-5 TGTGCCAGCAGCTTTCCAACGGGGATCACCGGGGAGCTGTTTTTT CASSFPTGITGELFF
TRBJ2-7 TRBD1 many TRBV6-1 TGTGCCAGCAAGACAGGGTCCTCCTACGAGCAGTACTTC CASKTGSSYEQYF
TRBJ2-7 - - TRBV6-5 TGTGCCAGCAGTTACCAGCAGGGCCGATACGAGCAGTACTTC CASSYQQGRYEQYF
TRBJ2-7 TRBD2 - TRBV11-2 TGTGCCAGCAGCTCTGCTAGCGGGAGTTACTCCTACGAGCAGTACTTC CASSSASGSYSYEQYF
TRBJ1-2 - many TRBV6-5 TGTGCCAGCACCGAGGGAGGGGGGAGCTATGGCTACACCTTC CASTEGGGSYGYTF
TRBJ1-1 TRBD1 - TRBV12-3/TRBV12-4 TGTGCCAGCAGTTATGGCGGCGGGACAGCGGGAACTGAAGCTTTCTTT CASSYGGGTAGTEAFF
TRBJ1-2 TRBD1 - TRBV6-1 TGTGCCACCTTGGGACAGGGGAACTATGGCTACACCTTC CATLGQGNYGYTF
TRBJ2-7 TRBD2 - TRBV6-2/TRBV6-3 TGTGCCAGCAGTTACACCGGGACTAGTTACTTC CASSYTGTSYF
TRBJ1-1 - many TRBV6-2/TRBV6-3 TGTGCCAGCAGTCCCACAGCTATGAACACTGAAGCTTTCTTT CASSPTAMNTEAFF
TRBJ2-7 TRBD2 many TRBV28 TGTGCCAGCAGTGGACTAGCGGGAGCCCTCGAGCAGTACTTC CASSGLAGALEQYF
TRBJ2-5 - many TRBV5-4 TGTGCCAGCAGCGCGTGGGAGACCCAGTACTTC CASSAWETQYF
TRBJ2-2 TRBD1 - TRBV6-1 TGTGCCAGCAGGGGGGACAGATTCACCGGGGAGCTGTTTTTT CASRGDRFTGELFF
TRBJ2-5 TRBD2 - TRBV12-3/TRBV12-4 TGTGCCAGCAGACACCGGGGACTAGAATTGGAGACCCAGTACTTC CASRHRGLELETQYF
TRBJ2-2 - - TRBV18 - CASSSPSGDTPGSCFF
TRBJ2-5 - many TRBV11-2 TGTGCCAGCAGCGGGGGGCAAACAGGGCTTTACGAGACCCAGTACTTC CASSGGQTGLYETQYF
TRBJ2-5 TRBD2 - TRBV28 TGTGCCAGCAGTTTACTAGCGGTCCGTTCCCAAGAGACCCAGTACTTC CASSLLAVRSQETQYF
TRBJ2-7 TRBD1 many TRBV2 TGTGCCAGCAGTGAAGGGACAGGGGGCACGTACGAGCAGTACTTC CASSEGTGGTYEQYF
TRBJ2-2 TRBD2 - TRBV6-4 TGTGCCAGCAGTCCCGCTTTCGGCGCGGGAGGGCCGGTGAACACCGGGGAGCTGTTTTTT CASSPAFGAGGPVNTGELFF
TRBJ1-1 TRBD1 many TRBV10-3 TGTGCCATCAGTGAGTCTCAGGGGGTCACTGAAGCTTTCTTT CAISESQGVTEAFF
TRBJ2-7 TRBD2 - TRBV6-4 TGTGCCAGCAGGGCGGCTAGCGGGGGAGACGAGCAGTACTTC CASRAASGGDEQYF
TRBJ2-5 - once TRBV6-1 TGTGCCAGCAGTGCAGGGTGGAGGACAGTCGCGGGAGAGACCCAGTACTTC CASSAGWRTVAGETQYF
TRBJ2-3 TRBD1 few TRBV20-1 TGCAGTGCTAGAGATGAGGACAGGTCGGCGGATACGCAGTATTTT CSARDEDRSADTQYF
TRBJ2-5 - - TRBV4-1 TGCGCCAGCAGCCAAGCGTGGGCAGGGCAAGAGACCCAGTACTTC CASSQAWAGQETQYF
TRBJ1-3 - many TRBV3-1 TGTGCCAGCAGCCACGACGGAAGGCTCGACACCATATATTTT CASSHDGRLDTIYF
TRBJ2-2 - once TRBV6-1 TGTGCCAGCAGTGAATGGGGACTTAACACCGGGGAGCTGTTTTTT CASSEWGLNTGELFF
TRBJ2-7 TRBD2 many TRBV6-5 TGTGCCAGCAGTCGGACTAGCGCAACCTACGAGCAGTACTTC CASSRTSATYEQYF
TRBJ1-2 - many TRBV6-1 TGTGCCAGCACCCTCGGCGGACACTATGGCTACACCTTC CASTLGGHYGYTF
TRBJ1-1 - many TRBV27 TGTGCCAGCAGTTTCGACATATCAGGGCCCAACACTGAAGCTTTCTTT CASSFDISGPNTEAFF
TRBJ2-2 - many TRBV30 TGTGCCTGGAGCGTGCGGAACACCGGGGAGCTGTTTTTT CAWSVRNTGELFF
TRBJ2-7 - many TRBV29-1 TGCAGCGTGGCCAAGGTCAGCTCCTACGAGCAGTACTTC CSVAKVSSYEQYF
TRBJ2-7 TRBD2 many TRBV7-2 TGTGCCAGCAGCTTAGCTTTGGGAGGGAGCTCCTACGAGCAGTACTTC CASSLALGGSSYEQYF
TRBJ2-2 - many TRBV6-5 TGTGCCAGTCAAAAGAGGGTGGACTTTCGTAAGGGCCTTGACACCGGGGAGCTGTTTTTT CASQKRVDFRKGLDTGELFF
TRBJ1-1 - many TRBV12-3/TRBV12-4 TGTGCCAGCAGTTGGGCGTATAACCTAAACACTGAAGCTTTCTTT CASSWAYNLNTEAFF
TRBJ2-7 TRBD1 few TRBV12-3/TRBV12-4 TGTGCCAGCAGTTTCCGGGACAGGGGGAGGGAGCAGTACTTC CASSFRDRGREQYF
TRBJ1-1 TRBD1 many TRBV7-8 TGTGCCATCTTGACAGGGGGTACTGAAGCTTTCTTT CAILTGGTEAFF
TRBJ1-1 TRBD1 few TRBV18 TGTGCCAGCGACGGACAGGGGGACACTGAAGCTTTCTTT CASDGQGDTEAFF
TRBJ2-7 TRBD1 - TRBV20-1 TGCAGTGCTAGAGGCGGGACAGGGGAGCGCGAGCAGTACTTC CSARGGTGEREQYF
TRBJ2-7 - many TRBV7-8 TGTGCCAGCAGCTTAGAGGGGGATCGAGGCGAGCAGTACTTC CASSLEGDRGEQYF
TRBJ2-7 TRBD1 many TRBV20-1 TGCAGTGCTAGGGACAGGGGGCGCGTGCAGTACTTC CSARDRGRVQYF